The 26 T cell receptor beta chains reported below all come from one sample, sequenced in a study of radiation and T cells in renal cell carcinoma. Time point denoted: blood 2 weeks post-SBRT. The treatment is: 15 Gy SBRT to primary tumor, nephrectomy 4 weeks later. Profiled with immunoSEQ multiplex PCR; TCRdb holds only in-frame clones, not every one. The sample includes 150,000 to 190,000 clones, 87% seen only once; the top ten take approximately 13%. The starting material was blood, obtained from a patient whose treatment included radiotherapy and nephrectomy. The receptors were sampled from a woman aged 45 to 65 with renal cell carcinoma.

This chain links TRBV19 with TRBJ2-6; no clear D. This CDR3 spans 13 amino acids. Trimming took off 5 bases at V and 8 bases at J, with 10 bases between the two ends. Germline V gene lookup returns CDR1 LNHDA and CDR2 SQIVND (reference sequence). The CDR3 region is CASSHTTPNVLTF. Written as DNA, the CDR3 is TGTGCCAGTAGTCACACTACACCCAACGTCCTGACTTTC.

CDR3 sequence: CALDRSSGNTIYF. The CDR3 coding sequence is TGTGCCTTAGACAGGAGCTCTGGAAACACCATATATTTT. This chain uses TRBV30 with TRBJ1-3; TRBD1 is a possible D gene (6 bases). This CDR3 region has 13 residues. V dropped 7 bases and J dropped 0 bases, with 10 bases sitting between them. Germline-derived CDR1 and CDR2 are GTSNPN and SVGIG (reference sequence).

The chain combines TRBV4-1 with TRBJ2-3; unclear D gene. CDR1 is MGHRA and CDR2 is YSYEKL in the germline V gene. V dropped 0 bases and J dropped 2 bases, with 6 bases sitting between them. The CDR3 totals 14 residues. The CDR3 sequence: CASSQDRPTDTQYF. The DNA of the CDR3 is TGCGCCAGCAGCCAAGATCGGCCCACAGATACGCAGTATTTT.

The rearrangement joins TRBV6-5 to TRBJ1-2; 8 positions agree with TRBD1. The germline gives CDR1 MNHEY, CDR2 SVGAGI. The CDR3 loop spans 14 amino acids. The V and J ends lost 6 bases and 4 bases, in that order; junction bases with no gene match: 7. Here the CDR3 reads CASRPDREAYGYTF. The CDR3 DNA reads TGTGCCAGCAGGCCGGACAGGGAAGCCTATGGCTACACCTTC.

The J gene is TRBJ1-2, the V gene TRBV6-5; D gene ambiguous. V lost 5 bases and J 5 bases, leaving 15 bases between the germline ends. The germline gives CDR1 MNHEY, CDR2 SVGAGI. The CDR3 runs 14 residues. CDR3 nucleotide sequence: TGTGCCAGCAGTCAGTCAGACGGTTTTTATGGCTACACCTTC. Protein product: CASSQSDGFYGYTF.

The rearrangement links TRBV19 to TRBJ1-6; tentatively, D is TRBD1 (5 bases). Trimming shortened V by 4 bases and J by 8 bases, and 12 bases separated the two germline ends. The CDR3 length is 14 residues. Per the germline V gene, CDR1 is LNHDA and CDR2 is SQIVND (reference sequence). CDR3 protein: CASSNQGRDSPLHF. In DNA form, the CDR3 reads TGTGCCAGTAGTAACCAGGGTAGGGATTCACCCCTCCACTTT. The whole variable domain, filled in from reference TRBV19 and TRBJ1-6, reads DGGITQSPKYLFRKEGQNVTLSCEQNLNHDAMYWYRQDPGQGLRLIYYSQIVNDFQKGDIAEGYSVSREKKESFPLTVTSAQKNPTAFYLCASSNQGRDSPLHFGNGTRLTVT.

This CDR3 is CASRLRRVGGNQPQHF. As DNA, the CDR3 is TGTGCAAGTCGCTTAAGGAGGGTCGGTGGCAATCAGCCCCAGCATTTT. V is TRBV12-2 and J is TRBJ1-5. TRBV12-2 is a known pseudogene. The CDR3 contains 16 residues.

The CDR3 loop is CASSPLTSGVNNEQFF. In DNA, the CDR3 is TGTGCCAGCAGTCCATTGACTAGTGGAGTAAACAATGAGCAGTTCTTC. J is TRBJ2-1 and V is TRBV27; D is perhaps TRBD2 (6 bases). The germline gives CDR1 MNHEY, CDR2 SMNVEV (reference sequence). The CDR3 is 16 amino acids. Trimming cost V 5 bases and J 5 bases, with 19 bases left between them.

The rearrangement joins TRBV11-2 to TRBJ1-1; D call uncertain. Trimming left V 6 bases short and J 1 base short, with 12 bases between. The germline V gene has CDR1 SGHAT and CDR2 FQNNGV. The CDR3 length is 14 residues. CDR3 DNA: TGTGCCAGCAGAATATCGGCGGGGAACACTGAAGCTTTCTTT. It translates to CASRISAGNTEAFF.

The chain recombines TRBV11-2 with TRBJ1-1, with a possible D match to TRBD1 (5 bases). The germline V gene encodes CDR1 SGHAT and CDR2 FQNNGV. V lost 5 bases and J 1 base, leaving 11 bases between the germline ends. This CDR3 has 14 amino acids. CDR3: CASSETDRNTEAFF. The CDR3 DNA reads as TGTGCCAGCAGCGAGACAGACCGGAACACTGAAGCTTTCTTT.

The J gene is TRBJ2-5, the V gene TRBV4-1; D gene ambiguous. V was shortened by 0 bases and J by 4 bases, with 12 bases between the two germline ends. CDR3 length: 15 residues. Germline CDR1 MGHRA, CDR2 YSYEKL. CDR3: CASSQDPRVGETQYF. The DNA of the CDR3 is TGCGCCAGCAGCCAAGACCCCCGGGTGGGAGAGACCCAGTACTTC.

This chain joins TRBV7-2 and TRBJ1-2; D perhaps matches TRBD1 (5 bases). The CDR3 sequence is 14 residues long. Deletions cut 5 bases from V and 1 base from J, with 11 bases between. The germline CDR1 and CDR2 sequences are SGHTA and FQGNSA. The CDR3: CASSRDGHNYGYTF. CDR3 nucleotide sequence: TGTGCCAGCAGCCGGGACGGACATAACTATGGCTACACCTTC.

In nucleotides, the CDR3 is TGTGCCAGCAGTGGAGGGGAGGACAGGCCACTCCACTTT. Protein: CASSGGEDRPLHF. V is TRBV6-1 and J is TRBJ1-6, with TRBD1 identical over 7 bases. This CDR3 comprises 13 residues. V shed 4 bases and J 16 bases; nucleotides not matched to a gene: 10. Per germline, CDR1 MNHNS and CDR2 SASEGT.

The V and J genes are TRBV7-2 and TRBJ1-2; TRBD1 agrees at 7 bases. Germline CDR1 SGHTA, CDR2 FQGNSA. V trimming: 1 base; J trimming: 7 bases; junction bases outside the gene matches: 6. The CDR3 loop spans 14 amino acids. Here the CDR3 reads CASSLGSGGTGYTF. The CDR3 nucleotides are TGTGCCAGCAGCTTAGGATCAGGGGGTACTGGCTACACCTTC.

The V gene is TRBV19, the J gene TRBJ2-4, with D unresolved. CDR1 and CDR2 from the germline V gene are LNHDA and SQIVND (reference sequence). This CDR3 region has 18 residues. V was cut by 5 bases and J by 0 bases, with 20 bases left in between. For the CDR3, the DNA is TGTGCCAGTAGTCCAAGGGCCCGGATTTTACTAGCCAAAAACATTCAGTACTTC. This translates into CASSPRARILLAKNIQYF.

This clone showed up just a few times. CDR3 sequence: CASSLEVQTSSYNSPLHF. The CDR3 DNA is TGTGCCAGCAGCTTAGAGGTACAGACCAGCTCCTATAATTCACCCCTCCACTTT. V usage is TRBV7-8 and J usage is TRBJ1-6; D remains ambiguous. V shed 1 base and J shed 0 bases, with 13 bases lying between them. Looked up from germline, CDR1 is SGHVS and CDR2 is FQNEAQ. This CDR3 comprises 18 residues.

The chain carries TRBV19 and TRBJ2-3; 15 bases are a match to TRBD2. The CDR3 totals 18 residues. CDR1 and CDR2 from the germline V gene are LNHDA and SQIVND (reference sequence). J gave up 9 bases and V 5 bases, and 15 bases lay outside the gene matches. CDR3 nucleotide sequence: TGTGCCAGTAGTGCGGGACTAGCGGGGGGCCCCGCTGGCCTCACGCAGTATTTT. Amino acids: CASSAGLAGGPAGLTQYF.

The chain employs TRBV19 and TRBJ1-5; TRBD1 is a possible D gene (6 bases). Per germline, CDR1 LNHDA and CDR2 SQIVND (reference sequence). V lost 3 bases and J 0 bases, leaving 12 bases between the germline ends. The CDR3 totals 16 residues. The CDR3, as DNA: TGTGCCAGTAGTATTGAGGGCAGGGGTAGCAATCAGCCCCAGCATTTT. Protein product: CASSIEGRGSNQPQHF.

The V call is TRBV30, the J call TRBJ1-1; D unclear. The CDR3 extends over 13 amino acids. Trimming removed 1 base from V and 0 bases from J, with 6 bases in between. Germline lookup yields CDR1 GTSNPN and CDR2 SVGIG (reference sequence). CDR3 in amino acids: CAWSGVLNTEAFF. The DNA for the CDR3 is TGTGCCTGGAGTGGAGTCCTGAACACTGAAGCTTTCTTT.

The CDR3 DNA reads as TGTGCCAGCAGCCAAGACGCGGGGTCTGGAAACACCATATATTTT. Amino acids: CASSQDAGSGNTIYF. The chain uses TRBV4-2 and TRBJ1-3; D unclear. The germline CDR1 and CDR2 sequences are LGHNA and YNFKEQ. V lost 0 bases and J lost 1, with 7 bases in between. The CDR3 consists of 15 residues.

The gene calls are TRBV11-2 and TRBJ2-7; D is possibly TRBD1 (6 bases). Germline V gene lookup returns CDR1 SGHAT and CDR2 FQNNGV. CDR3 size: 16 residues. The V gene lost 4 bases and the J gene lost 7 bases, with 23 bases spanning the gap. The CDR3 reads CASSSAGGAVAWEQYF. CDR3 nucleotides: TGTGCCAGCAGCTCGGCTGGGGGCGCGGTCGCGTGGGAGCAGTACTTC.

The chain links TRBV7-6 to TRBJ1-3; D remains unclear. Trimming stripped 5 bases from V and 7 bases from J, with 15 bases between. CDR3 length: 14 residues. Germline CDR1 and CDR2: SGHVS and FNYEAQ. CDR3 in amino acids: CASSLGGGSNTIYF. CDR3 nucleotide sequence: TGTGCCAGCAGCCTCGGTGGAGGGTCGAACACCATATATTTT.

This clone was found once. V is TRBV4-1 and J is TRBJ1-3; D gene ambiguous. V lost 1 base and J lost 3, with 7 bases in between. Germline V gene lookup returns CDR1 MGHRA and CDR2 YSYEKL. The length of the CDR3 is 14 residues. As DNA, the CDR3 is TGCGCCAGCAGCCAAGTCACCAGTGGAAACACCATATATTTT. The encoded protein is CASSQVTSGNTIYF.

The chain joins TRBV7-9 to TRBJ2-5; D gene ambiguous. CDR3 length: 11 amino acids. Germline loops: CDR1 SEHNR, CDR2 FQNEAQ (reference sequence). The V and J ends lost 8 bases and 2 bases respectively, with 6 bases between them. The CDR3 loop reads CASRRQETQYF. The CDR3 DNA reads TGTGCCAGCCGACGACAAGAGACCCAGTACTTC.

As concerns this clone: Sequence at one end of the junction differs from germline and may be a read error. The rearrangement joins TRBV6-1 to TRBJ1-5, with unresolved D. The CDR3 length is 13 residues. Per germline, CDR1 MNHNS and CDR2 SASEGT. The CDR3, as DNA: TGTGCCAGCAGTGAATTGGAAGGCACCGTCCCGAATTTT. Its protein is CASSELEGTVPNF.

The V call is TRBV5-5, the J call TRBJ2-7, with 7 bases lining up with TRBD2. V lost 1 base and J lost 2; bases outside the gene matches: 6. This CDR3 has 15 residues. Looked up from germline, CDR1 is SGHKS and CDR2 is YYEKEE (reference sequence). The CDR3 here is CASSLLVGGAYEQYF. CDR3 DNA: TGTGCCAGCAGCTTGTTAGTGGGAGGGGCCTACGAGCAGTACTTC. Filled out from reference TRBV5-5 and TRBJ2-7, the complete variable domain reads DAGVTQSPTHLIKTRGQQVTLRCSPISGHKSVSWYQQVLGQGPQFIFQYYEKEERGRGNFPDRFSARQFPNYSSELNVNALLLGDSALYLCASSLLVGGAYEQYFGPGTRLTVT.